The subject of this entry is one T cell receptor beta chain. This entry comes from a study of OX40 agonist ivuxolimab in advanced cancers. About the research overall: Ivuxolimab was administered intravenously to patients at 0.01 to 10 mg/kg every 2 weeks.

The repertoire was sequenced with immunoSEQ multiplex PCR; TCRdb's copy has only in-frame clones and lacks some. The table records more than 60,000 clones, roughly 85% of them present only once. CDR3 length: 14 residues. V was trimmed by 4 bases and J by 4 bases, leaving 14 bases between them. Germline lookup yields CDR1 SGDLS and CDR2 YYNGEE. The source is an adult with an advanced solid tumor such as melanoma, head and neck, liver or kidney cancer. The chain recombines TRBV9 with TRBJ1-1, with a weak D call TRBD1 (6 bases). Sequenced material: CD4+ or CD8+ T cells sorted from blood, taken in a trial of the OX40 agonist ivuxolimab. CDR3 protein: CASSLGQYGTEAFF. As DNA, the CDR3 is TGTGCCAGCAGCTTAGGACAGTACGGCACTGAAGCTTTCTTT.